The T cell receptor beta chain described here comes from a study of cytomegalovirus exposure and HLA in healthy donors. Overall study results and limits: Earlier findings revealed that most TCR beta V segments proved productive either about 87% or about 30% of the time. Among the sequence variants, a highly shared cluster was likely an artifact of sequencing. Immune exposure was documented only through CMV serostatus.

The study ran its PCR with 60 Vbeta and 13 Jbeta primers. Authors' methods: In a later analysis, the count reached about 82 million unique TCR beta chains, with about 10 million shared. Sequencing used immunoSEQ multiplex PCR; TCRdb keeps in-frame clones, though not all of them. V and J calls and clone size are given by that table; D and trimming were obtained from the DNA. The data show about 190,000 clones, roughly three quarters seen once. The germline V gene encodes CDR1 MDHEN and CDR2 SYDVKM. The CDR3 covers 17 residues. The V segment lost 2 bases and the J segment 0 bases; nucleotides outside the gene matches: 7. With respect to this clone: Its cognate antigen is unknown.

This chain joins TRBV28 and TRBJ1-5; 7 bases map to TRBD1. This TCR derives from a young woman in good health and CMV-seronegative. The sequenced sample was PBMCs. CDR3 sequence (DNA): TGTGCCAGCAGTTTACCCGGGACAGAAGGTAGCAATCAGCCCCAGCATTTT. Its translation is CASSLPGTEGSNQPQHF.